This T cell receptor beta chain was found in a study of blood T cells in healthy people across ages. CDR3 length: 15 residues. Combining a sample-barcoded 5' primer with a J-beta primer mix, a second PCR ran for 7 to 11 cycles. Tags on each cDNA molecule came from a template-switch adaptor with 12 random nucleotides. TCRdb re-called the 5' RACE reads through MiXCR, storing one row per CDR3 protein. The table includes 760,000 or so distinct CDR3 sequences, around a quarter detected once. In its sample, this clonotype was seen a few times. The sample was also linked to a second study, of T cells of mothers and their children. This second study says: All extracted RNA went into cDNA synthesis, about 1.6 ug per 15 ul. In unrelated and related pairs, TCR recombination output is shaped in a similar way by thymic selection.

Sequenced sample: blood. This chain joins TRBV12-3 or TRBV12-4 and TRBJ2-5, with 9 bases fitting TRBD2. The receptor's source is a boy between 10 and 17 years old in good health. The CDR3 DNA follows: TGTGCAAGTAGAGCGGATTTGACTAGCGGAGAGACCCAGTACTTC. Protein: CASRADLTSGETQYF.